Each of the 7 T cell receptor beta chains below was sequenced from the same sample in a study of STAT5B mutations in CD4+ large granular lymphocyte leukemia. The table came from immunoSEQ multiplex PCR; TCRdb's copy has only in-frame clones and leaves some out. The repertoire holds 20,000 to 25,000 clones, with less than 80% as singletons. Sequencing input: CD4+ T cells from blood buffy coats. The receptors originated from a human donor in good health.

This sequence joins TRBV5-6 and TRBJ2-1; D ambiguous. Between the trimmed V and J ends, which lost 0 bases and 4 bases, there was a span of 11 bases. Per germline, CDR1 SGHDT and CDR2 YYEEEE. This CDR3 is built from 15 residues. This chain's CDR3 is CASSLVHDRYNEQFF. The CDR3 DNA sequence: TGTGCCAGCAGCTTGGTCCACGATCGTTACAATGAGCAGTTCTTC.

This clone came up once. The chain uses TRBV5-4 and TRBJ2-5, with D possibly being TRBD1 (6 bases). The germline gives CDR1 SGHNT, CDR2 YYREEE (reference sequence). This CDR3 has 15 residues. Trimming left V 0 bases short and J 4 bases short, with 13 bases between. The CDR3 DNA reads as TGTGCCAGCAGCTTGGTTCTGGGGGCGGGAGAGACCCAGTACTTC. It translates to CASSLVLGAGETQYF.

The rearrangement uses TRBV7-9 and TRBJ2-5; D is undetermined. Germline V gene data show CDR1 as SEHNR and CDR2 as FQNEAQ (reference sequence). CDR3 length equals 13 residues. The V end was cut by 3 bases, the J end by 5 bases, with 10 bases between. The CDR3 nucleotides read TGTGCCAGCAGCTTTGGCCCGGTGGAGACCCAGTACTTC. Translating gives CASSFGPVETQYF.

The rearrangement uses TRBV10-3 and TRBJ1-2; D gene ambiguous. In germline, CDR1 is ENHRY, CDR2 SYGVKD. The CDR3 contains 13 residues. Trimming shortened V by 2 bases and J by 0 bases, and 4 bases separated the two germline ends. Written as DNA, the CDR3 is TGTGCCATCAGTGAGGACCCTAACTATGGCTACACCTTC. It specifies CAISEDPNYGYTF.

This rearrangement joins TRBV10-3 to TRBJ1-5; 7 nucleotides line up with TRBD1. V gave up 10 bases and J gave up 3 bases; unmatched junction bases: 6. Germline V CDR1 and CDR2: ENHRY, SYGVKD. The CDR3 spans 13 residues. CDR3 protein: CATTGQVNQPQHF. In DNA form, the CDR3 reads TGTGCCACGACAGGGCAAGTCAATCAGCCCCAGCATTTT.

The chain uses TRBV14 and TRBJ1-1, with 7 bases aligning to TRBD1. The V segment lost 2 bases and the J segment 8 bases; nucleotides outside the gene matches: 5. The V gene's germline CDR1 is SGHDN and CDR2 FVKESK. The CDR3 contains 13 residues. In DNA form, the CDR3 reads TGTGCCAGCAGCCAAAATTACAGGGGCGAAGCTTTCTTT. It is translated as CASSQNYRGEAFF. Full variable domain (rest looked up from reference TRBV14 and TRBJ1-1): EAGVTQFPSHSVIEKGQTVTLRCDPISGHDNLYWYRRVMGKEIKFLLHFVKESKQDESGMPNNRFLAERTGGTYSTLKVQPAELEDSGVYFCASSQNYRGEAFFGQGTRLTVV.

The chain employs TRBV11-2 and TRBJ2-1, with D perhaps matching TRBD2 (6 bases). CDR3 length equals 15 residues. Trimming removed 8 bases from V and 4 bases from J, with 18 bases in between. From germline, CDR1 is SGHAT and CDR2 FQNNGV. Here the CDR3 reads CASSPGGLMYNEQFF. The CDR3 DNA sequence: TGTGCCAGCTCCCCCGGGGGACTGATGTACAATGAGCAGTTCTTC.